A selection of T cell receptor beta chains follows, all from one sample in a study of blood T cells in healthy people across ages. TCRdb passed the 5' RACE reads through MiXCR, listing each CDR3 protein once. The data contain over 1,300,000 distinct CDR3 sequences, around 55% of them seen just once; the ten biggest clones take up 6.5% to 8%. The sequencing sample was made of blood. The receptors were gathered from a man aged 18 to 29 in good health. Each CDR3 is given with its conserved first and last residue. D genes are given only for firm matches. A clone size is listed for some rows: how often the clone was seen (once, few, many), or a class if it is expanded.

size	V	D	J	CDR3	DNA
-	TRBV12-3/TRBV12-4	-	TRBJ1-2	CASSSLVTPNYGYTF	TGTGCCAGCAGTTCGTTGGTCACCCCAAACTATGGCTACACCTTC
-	TRBV2	-	TRBJ2-5	CASNTLRDQETQYF	TGTGCCAGCAATACCTTGCGGGACCAAGAGACCCAGTACTTC
-	TRBV11-2	TRBD2	TRBJ2-3	CASSPRARGGGLREITDTQYF	TGTGCCAGCAGCCCCAGAGCACGCGGGGGGGGCTTGAGGGAGATCACAGATACGCAGTATTTT
-	TRBV29-1	TRBD1	TRBJ1-1	CSARGQWSNRNTEAFF	TGCAGCGCGAGGGGGCAATGGAGCAATAGGAACACTGAAGCTTTCTTT
-	TRBV6-2/TRBV6-3	-	TRBJ1-2	CASNSQGFDYGYTF	TGTGCCAGCAATTCACAGGGATTCGACTATGGCTACACCTTC
-	TRBV20-1	-	TRBJ2-7	CSARDSIPYEQYF	TGCAGTGCAAGAGACAGTATTCCCTACGAGCAGTACTTC
-	TRBV7-8	-	TRBJ1-1	CASSHDAGAAFF	TGTGCCAGCAGCCACGACGCGGGGGCGGCTTTCTTT
-	TRBV14	-	TRBJ1-6	CASGDPEGNSPLHF	TGTGCCAGCGGGGATCCCGAGGGTAATTCACCCCTCCACTTT
-	TRBV6-1	TRBD1	TRBJ1-5	CASSSTGGKGNQPQHF	TGTGCCAGCAGTAGTACAGGGGGTAAGGGCAATCAGCCCCAGCATTTT
-	TRBV18	TRBD2	TRBJ2-2	CASPQPSGGFNTGELFF	TGTGCCAGCCCGCAACCCAGCGGGGGGTTCAACACCGGGGAGCTGTTTTTT
few	TRBV10-1	-	TRBJ2-3	CASSIGTSTDTQYF	TGCGCCAGCAGTATCGGGACTAGCACAGATACGCAGTATTTT
few	TRBV4-1	TRBD2	TRBJ2-1	CASSYHGGEYNEQFF	TGCGCCAGCAGCTACCACGGGGGGGAGTACAATGAGCAGTTCTTC
-	TRBV6-5	-	TRBJ1-4	CASSYQGTPNEKLFF	TGTGCCAGCAGTTACCAGGGGACACCAAATGAAAAACTGTTTTTT
few	TRBV5-1	-	TRBJ2-4	CASSPERDPAKNIQYF	TGCGCCAGCAGCCCTGAGAGGGATCCGGCCAAAAACATTCAGTACTTC
-	TRBV29-1	-	TRBJ2-5	CSVPWAAGETQYF	TGCAGCGTTCCCTGGGCGGCCGGAGAGACCCAGTACTTC
-	TRBV29-1	-	TRBJ2-1	CSAGPRLRESNEQFF	TGCAGCGCCGGTCCCAGGTTGCGGGAAAGCAATGAGCAGTTCTTC
-	TRBV2	-	TRBJ1-2	CASIVQVYGYTF	TGTGCCAGCATTGTACAGGTCTATGGCTACACCTTC
-	TRBV15	-	TRBJ1-1	CATSRDRDAFF	TGTGCCACCAGCAGAGACAGGGACGCTTTCTTT
-	TRBV29-1	-	TRBJ1-3	CSVGEGGSGNTIYF	TGCAGCGTTGGGGAAGGGGGCTCTGGAAACACCATATATTTT
-	TRBV20-1	-	TRBJ2-7	CSAVGHHSYEQYF	TGCAGTGCTGTGGGACACCACTCCTACGAGCAGTACTTC
-	TRBV15	-	TRBJ2-3	CATSRERGPTDTQYF	TGTGCCACCAGCAGAGAGCGGGGGCCCACAGATACGCAGTATTTT
-	TRBV7-9	-	TRBJ1-4	CASSRVLQGQSNEKLFF	TGTGCCAGCAGCCGAGTATTACAGGGCCAGTCTAATGAAAAACTGTTTTTT
-	TRBV6-5	-	TRBJ2-4	CASKGIWGAQTDTQYF	TGTGCCAGCAAAGGGATTTGGGGGGCGCAGACAGATACGCAGTACTTC
-	TRBV11-2	-	TRBJ2-7	CASSATPTYEQYF	TGTGCCAGCAGCGCGACACCAACTTACGAGCAGTACTTC
-	TRBV7-2	TRBD2	TRBJ2-7	CASSLAAGALVEQYF	TGTGCCAGCAGCTTAGCAGCGGGAGCCTTAGTGGAGCAGTACTTC
-	TRBV30	-	TRBJ2-1	CARSSTINFEQFF	TGTGCCCGGAGTTCCACCATCAACTTTGAGCAGTTCTTC
-	TRBV5-1	TRBD1	TRBJ2-5	CASSTSGTGRETQYF	TGCGCCAGCAGCACCTCCGGGACAGGGAGGGAGACCCAGTACTTC
-	TRBV12-3/TRBV12-4	-	TRBJ1-5	CASSTSDGQPQHF	TGTGCCAGCAGTACCTCCGACGGTCAGCCCCAGCATTTT
-	TRBV4-3	TRBD2	TRBJ2-1	CASSQDWEGRTYNEQFF	TGCGCCAGCAGCCAAGATTGGGAGGGGCGGACCTACAATGAGCAGTTCTTC
few	TRBV12-3/TRBV12-4	-	TRBJ1-6	CASSLGPPGTLNSPLHF	TGTGCCAGCAGTTTAGGACCCCCCGGGACCCTCAATTCACCCCTCCACTTT
-	TRBV20-1	-	TRBJ2-1	CSARGPIGEQFF	TGCAGTGCTAGGGGGCCCATTGGGGAGCAGTTCTTC
-	TRBV29-1	-	TRBJ1-1	CSASRARMSMNTEAFF	TGCAGCGCTTCCCGGGCCCGCATGAGCATGAACACTGAAGCTTTCTTT
-	TRBV6-5	TRBD1	TRBJ2-7	CASNPTGVGEQYF	TGTGCCAGCAACCCGACAGGGGTGGGCGAGCAGTACTTC
-	TRBV14	TRBD2	TRBJ2-3	CASSQDMGGSPDTQYF	TGTGCCAGCAGCCAAGATATGGGCGGGAGTCCAGATACGCAGTATTTT
few	TRBV27	-	TRBJ2-7	CASRRGVGSYEQYF	TGTGCCAGCAGGCGGGGAGTTGGCTCCTACGAGCAGTACTTC
-	TRBV5-1	TRBD2	TRBJ2-7	CASSSQGGGGYEQYF	TGCGCCAGCAGCTCCCAGGGCGGGGGGGGCTACGAGCAGTACTTC
-	TRBV25-1	-	TRBJ1-5	CASSGGGQQPQHF	TGTGCCAGCAGTGGAGGGGGGCAGCAGCCCCAGCATTTT
few	TRBV7-6	-	TRBJ2-5	CASSWPQETQYF	TGTGCCAGCAGCTGGCCCCAAGAGACCCAGTACTTC
-	TRBV21-1	-	TRBJ2-7	CASTRRGNTRDSYEQYF	TGTGCCAGCACCAGGAGGGGTAACACAAGGGACTCCTACGAGCAGTACTTC
-	TRBV15	-	TRBJ2-7	CATSRGGAVGSYEQYF	TGTGCCACCAGCAGAGGAGGGGCTGTAGGGTCCTACGAGCAGTACTTC
-	TRBV2	-	TRBJ2-1	CASSQDLISKQFF	TGTGCCAGCAGTCAGGACTTGATTTCTAAGCAGTTCTTC
-	TRBV21-1	-	TRBJ1-3	CASSPPRAYTIYF	TGTGCCAGCAGCCCTCCTCGGGCTTACACCATATATTTT